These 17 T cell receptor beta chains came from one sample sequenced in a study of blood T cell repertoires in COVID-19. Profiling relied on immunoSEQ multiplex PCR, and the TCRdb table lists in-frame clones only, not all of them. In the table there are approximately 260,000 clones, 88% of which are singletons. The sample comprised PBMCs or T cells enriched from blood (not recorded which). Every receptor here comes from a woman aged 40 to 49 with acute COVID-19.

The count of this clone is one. The CDR3 DNA follows: TGCGCCAGCAGCTACTCCGGGGATGGCTACACCTTC. It translates to CASSYSGDGYTF. V usage is TRBV5-1 and J usage is TRBJ1-2; D remains unclear. Germline-derived CDR1 and CDR2 are SGHRS and YFSETQ. Deletions cut 3 bases from V and 6 bases from J, with 9 bases between. CDR3 length equals 12 residues.

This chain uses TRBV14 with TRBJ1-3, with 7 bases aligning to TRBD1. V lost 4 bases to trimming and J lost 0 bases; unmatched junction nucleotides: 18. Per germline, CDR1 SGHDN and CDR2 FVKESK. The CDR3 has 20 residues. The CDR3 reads CASSRQIGTDYLYSGNTIYF. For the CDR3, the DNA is TGTGCCAGCAGCCGCCAAATCGGGACAGACTATCTATACTCTGGAAACACCATATATTTT. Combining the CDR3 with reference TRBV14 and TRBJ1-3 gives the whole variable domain EAGVTQFPSHSVIEKGQTVTLRCDPISGHDNLYWYRRVMGKEIKFLLHFVKESKQDESGMPNNRFLAERTGGTYSTLKVQPAELEDSGVYFCASSRQIGTDYLYSGNTIYFGEGSWLTVV.

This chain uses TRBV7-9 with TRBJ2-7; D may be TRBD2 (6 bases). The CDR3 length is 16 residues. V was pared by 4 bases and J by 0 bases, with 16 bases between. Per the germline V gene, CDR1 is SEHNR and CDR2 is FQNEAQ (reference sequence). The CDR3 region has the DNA TGTGCCAGCAGCTCGAACCGGGACTTGAGCTCCTACGAGCAGTACTTC. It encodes CASSSNRDLSSYEQYF.

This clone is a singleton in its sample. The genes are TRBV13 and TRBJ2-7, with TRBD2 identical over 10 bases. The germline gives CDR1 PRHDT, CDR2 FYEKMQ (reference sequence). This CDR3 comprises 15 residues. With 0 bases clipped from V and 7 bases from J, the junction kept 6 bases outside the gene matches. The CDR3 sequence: CASSLGLAGLGEQYV. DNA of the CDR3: TGTGCCAGCAGCTTAGGACTAGCGGGATTGGGGGAGCAGTACGTC.

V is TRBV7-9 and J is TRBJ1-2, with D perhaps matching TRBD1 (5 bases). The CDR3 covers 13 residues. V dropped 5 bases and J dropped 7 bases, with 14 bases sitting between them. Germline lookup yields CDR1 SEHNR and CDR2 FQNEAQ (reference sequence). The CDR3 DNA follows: TGTGCCAGCAGCACGCGACAGTTTGTTGGCTACACCTTC. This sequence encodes CASSTRQFVGYTF.

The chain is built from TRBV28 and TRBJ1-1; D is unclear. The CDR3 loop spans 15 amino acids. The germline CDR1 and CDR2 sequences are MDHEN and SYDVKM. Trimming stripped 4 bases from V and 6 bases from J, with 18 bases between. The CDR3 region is CASSSHGVGIAEAFF. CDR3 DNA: TGTGCCAGCAGTTCCCACGGGGTTGGGATAGCTGAAGCTTTCTTT.

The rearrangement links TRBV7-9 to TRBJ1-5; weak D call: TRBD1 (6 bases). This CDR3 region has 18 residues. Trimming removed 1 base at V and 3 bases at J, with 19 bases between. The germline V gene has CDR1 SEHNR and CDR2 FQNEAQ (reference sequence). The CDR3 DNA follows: TGTGCCAGCAGCTTAGGATCCGGGGGGCGAGGGAACAATCAGCCCCAGCATTTT. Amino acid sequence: CASSLGSGGRGNNQPQHF.

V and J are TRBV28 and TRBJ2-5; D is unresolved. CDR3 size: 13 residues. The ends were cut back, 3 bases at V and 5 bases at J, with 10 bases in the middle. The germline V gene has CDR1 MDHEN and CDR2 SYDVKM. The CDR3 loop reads CASSFPGTETQYF. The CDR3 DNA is TGTGCCAGCAGTTTCCCCGGTACCGAGACCCAGTACTTC. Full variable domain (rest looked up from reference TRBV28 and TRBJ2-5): DVKVTQSSRYLVKRTGEKVFLECVQDMDHENMFWYRQDPGLGLRLIYFSYDVKMKEKGDIPEGYSVSREKKERFSLILESASTNQTSMYLCASSFPGTETQYFGPGTRLLVL.

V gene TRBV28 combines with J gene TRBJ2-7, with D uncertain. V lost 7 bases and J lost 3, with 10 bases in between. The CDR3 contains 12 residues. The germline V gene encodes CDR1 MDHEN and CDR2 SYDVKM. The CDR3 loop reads CASTSAVYEQYF. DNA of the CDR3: TGTGCCAGCACGTCCGCGGTCTACGAGCAGTACTTC.

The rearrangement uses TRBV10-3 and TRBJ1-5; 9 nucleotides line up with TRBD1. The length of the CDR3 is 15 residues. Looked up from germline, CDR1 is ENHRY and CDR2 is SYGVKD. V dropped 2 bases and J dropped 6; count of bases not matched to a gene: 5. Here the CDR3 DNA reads TGTGCCATCAGTGAGCGAGGGGACAGGGTTCAGCCCCAGCATTTT. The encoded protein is CAISERGDRVQPQHF.

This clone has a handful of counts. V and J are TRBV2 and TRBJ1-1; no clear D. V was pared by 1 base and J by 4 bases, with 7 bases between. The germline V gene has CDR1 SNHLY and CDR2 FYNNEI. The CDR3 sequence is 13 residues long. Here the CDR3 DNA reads TGTGCCAGCAGTGAAGGGGGAGGCACTGAAGCTTTCTTT. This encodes CASSEGGGTEAFF.

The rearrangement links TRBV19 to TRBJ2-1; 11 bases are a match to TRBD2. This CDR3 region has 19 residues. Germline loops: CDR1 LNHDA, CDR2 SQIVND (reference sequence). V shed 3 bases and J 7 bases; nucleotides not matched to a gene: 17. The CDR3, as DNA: TGTGCCAGTAGTATTTATTATGGGTTAGCGGGAGGGCCGGGGAATGAGCAGTTCTTC. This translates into CASSIYYGLAGGPGNEQFF.

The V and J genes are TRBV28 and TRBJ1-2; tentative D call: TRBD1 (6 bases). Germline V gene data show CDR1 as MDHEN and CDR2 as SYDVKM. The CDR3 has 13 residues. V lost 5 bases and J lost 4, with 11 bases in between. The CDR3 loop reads CASSNRDRYGYTF. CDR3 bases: TGTGCCAGCAGTAACAGGGACCGCTATGGCTACACCTTC.

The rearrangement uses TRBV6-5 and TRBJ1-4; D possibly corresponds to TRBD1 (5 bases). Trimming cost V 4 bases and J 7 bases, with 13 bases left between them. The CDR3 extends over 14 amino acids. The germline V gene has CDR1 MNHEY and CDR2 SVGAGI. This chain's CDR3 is CASSLRGLGEKLFF. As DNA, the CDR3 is TGTGCCAGCAGTTTAAGGGGACTCGGTGAAAAACTGTTTTTT.

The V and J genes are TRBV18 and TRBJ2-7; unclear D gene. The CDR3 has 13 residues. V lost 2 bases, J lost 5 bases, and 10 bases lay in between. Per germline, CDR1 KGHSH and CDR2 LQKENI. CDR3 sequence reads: CASSPAGKHEQYV. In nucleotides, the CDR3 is TGTGCCAGCTCACCAGCCGGTAAGCACGAGCAGTACGTC.

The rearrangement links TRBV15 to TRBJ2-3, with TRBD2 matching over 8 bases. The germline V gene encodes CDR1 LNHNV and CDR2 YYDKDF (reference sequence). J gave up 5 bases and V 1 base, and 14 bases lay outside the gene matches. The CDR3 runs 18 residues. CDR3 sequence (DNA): TGTGCCACCAGCAGAGCGGGGGACTTCGGGAGGGCCATAGATACGCAGTATTTT. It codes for CATSRAGDFGRAIDTQYF.

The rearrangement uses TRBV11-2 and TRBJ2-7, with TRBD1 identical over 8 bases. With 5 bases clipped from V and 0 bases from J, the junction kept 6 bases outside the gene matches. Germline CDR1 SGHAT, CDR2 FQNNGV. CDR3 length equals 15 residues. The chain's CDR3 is CASSPAGQGSYEQYF. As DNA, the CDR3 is TGTGCCAGCAGCCCCGCAGGACAGGGCTCCTACGAGCAGTACTTC.